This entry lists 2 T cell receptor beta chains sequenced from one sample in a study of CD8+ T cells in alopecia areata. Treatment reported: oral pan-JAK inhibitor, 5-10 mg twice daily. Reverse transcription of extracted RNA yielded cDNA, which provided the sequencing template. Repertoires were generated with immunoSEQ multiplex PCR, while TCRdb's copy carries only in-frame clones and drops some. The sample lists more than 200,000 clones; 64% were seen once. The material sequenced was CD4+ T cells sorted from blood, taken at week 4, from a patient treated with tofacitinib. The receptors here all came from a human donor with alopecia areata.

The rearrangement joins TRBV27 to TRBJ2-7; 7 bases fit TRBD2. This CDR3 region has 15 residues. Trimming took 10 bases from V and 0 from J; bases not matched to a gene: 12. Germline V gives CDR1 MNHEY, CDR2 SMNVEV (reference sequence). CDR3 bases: TGTGCCACTGCCCGGGGAGGGATGAGCTCCTACGAGCAGTACTTC. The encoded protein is CATARGGMSSYEQYF.

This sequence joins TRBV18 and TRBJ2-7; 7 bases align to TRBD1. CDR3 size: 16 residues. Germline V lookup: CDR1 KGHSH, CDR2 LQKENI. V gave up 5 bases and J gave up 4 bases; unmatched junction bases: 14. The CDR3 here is CASSTGQGTELYEQYF. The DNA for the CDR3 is TGTGCCAGCTCAACGGGGCAAGGGACAGAACTTTACGAGCAGTACTTC. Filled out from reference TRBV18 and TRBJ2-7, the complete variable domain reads NAGVMQNPRHLVRRRGQEARLRCSPMKGHSHVYWYRQLPEEGLKFMVYLQKENIIDESGMPKERFSAEFPKEGPSILRIQQVVRGDSAAYFCASSTGQGTELYEQYFGPGTRLTVT.